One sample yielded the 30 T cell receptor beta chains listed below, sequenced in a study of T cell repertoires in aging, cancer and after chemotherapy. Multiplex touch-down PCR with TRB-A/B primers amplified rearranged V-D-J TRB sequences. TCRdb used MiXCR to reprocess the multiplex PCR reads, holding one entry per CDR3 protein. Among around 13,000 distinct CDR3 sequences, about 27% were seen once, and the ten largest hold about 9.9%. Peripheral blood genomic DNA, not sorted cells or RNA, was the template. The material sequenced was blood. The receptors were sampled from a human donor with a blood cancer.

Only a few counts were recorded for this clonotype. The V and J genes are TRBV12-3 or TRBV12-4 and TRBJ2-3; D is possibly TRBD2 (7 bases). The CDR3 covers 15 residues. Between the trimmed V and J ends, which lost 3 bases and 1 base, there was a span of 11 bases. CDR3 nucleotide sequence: TGTGCCAGCAGTTTTGGGGGGGGGCGCACAGATACGCAGTATTTT. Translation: CASSFGGGRTDTQYF.

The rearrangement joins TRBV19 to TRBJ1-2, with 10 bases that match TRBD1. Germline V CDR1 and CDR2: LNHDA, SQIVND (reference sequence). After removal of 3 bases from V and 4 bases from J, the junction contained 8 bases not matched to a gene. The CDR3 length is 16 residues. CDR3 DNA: TGTGCCAGTAGTATGCTGGGACAGGGGTTCAGCTATGGCTACACCTTC. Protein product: CASSMLGQGFSYGYTF. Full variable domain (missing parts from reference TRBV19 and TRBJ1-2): DGGITQSPKYLFRKEGQNVTLSCEQNLNHDAMYWYRQDPGQGLRLIYYSQIVNDFQKGDIAEGYSVSREKKESFPLTVTSAQKNPTAFYLCASSMLGQGFSYGYTFGSGTRLTVV.

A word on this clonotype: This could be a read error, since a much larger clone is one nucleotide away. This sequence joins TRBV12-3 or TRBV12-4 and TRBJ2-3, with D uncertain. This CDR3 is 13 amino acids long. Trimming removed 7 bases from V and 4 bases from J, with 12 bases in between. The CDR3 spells CASNYTNSDTQYF. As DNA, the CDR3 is TGTGCCAGCAATTACACAAACTCAGATACGCAGTATTTT.

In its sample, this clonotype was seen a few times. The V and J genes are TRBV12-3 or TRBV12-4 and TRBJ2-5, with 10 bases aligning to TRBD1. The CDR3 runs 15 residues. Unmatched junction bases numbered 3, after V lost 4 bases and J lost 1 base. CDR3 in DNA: TGTGCCAGCAGTTGGGGACAGGGGTCCCAAGAGACCCAGTACTTC. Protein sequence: CASSWGQGSQETQYF.

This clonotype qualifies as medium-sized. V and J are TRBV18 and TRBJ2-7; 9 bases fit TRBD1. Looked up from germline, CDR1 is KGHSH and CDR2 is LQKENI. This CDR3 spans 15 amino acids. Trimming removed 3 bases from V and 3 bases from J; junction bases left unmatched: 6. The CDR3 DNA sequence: TGTGCCAGCTCACCGGGACAGGGAGAGATCTACGAGCAGTACGTC. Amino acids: CASSPGQGEIYEQYV.

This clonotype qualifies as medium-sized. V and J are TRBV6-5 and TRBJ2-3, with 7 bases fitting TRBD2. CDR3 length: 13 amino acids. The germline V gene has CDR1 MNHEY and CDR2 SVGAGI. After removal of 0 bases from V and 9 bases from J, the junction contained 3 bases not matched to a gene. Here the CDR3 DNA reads TGTGCCAGCAGTTACTCGAAGGGAGGGACGCAGTATTTT. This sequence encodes CASSYSKGGTQYF.

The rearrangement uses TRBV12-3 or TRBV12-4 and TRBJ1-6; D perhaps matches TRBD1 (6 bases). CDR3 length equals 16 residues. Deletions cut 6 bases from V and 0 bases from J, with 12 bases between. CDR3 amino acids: CASRDGGASYNSPLHF. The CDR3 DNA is TGTGCCAGCAGAGACGGGGGCGCCTCCTATAATTCACCCCTCCACTTT.

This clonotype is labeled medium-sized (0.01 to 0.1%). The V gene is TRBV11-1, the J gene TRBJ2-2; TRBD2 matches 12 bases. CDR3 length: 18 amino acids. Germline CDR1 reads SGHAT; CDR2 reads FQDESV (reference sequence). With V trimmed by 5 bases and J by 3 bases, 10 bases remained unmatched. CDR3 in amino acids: CASSRPTSGGSYTGELFF. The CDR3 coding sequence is TGTGCCAGCAGCCGACCGACTAGCGGGGGCTCCTACACCGGGGAGCTGTTTTTT. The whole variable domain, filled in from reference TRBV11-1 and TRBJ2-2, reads EAEVAQSPRYKITEKSQAVAFWCDPISGHATLYWYRQILGQGPELLVQFQDESVVDDSQLPKDRFSAERLKGVDSTLKIQPAELGDSAMYLCASSRPTSGGSYTGELFFGEGSRLTVL.

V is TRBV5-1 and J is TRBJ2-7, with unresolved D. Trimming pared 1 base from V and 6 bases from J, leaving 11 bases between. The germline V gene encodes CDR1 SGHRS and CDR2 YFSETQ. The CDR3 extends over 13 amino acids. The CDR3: CASSLTTDGEQYF. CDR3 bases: TGCGCCAGCAGCTTGACCACGGACGGCGAGCAGTACTTC.

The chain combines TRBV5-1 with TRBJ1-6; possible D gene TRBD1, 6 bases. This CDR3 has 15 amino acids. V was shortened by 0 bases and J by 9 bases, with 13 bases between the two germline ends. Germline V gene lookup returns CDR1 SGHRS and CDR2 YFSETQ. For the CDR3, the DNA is TGCGCCAGCAGCTTGGTGGACAGCCGTGGTTCACCCCTCCACTTT. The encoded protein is CASSLVDSRGSPLHF.

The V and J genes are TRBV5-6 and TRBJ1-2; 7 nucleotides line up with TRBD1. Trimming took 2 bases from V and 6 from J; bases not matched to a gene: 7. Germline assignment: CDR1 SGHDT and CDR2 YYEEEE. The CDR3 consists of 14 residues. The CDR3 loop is CASSFYRGPDGYTF. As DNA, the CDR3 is TGTGCCAGCAGCTTTTACAGGGGCCCGGATGGCTACACCTTC.

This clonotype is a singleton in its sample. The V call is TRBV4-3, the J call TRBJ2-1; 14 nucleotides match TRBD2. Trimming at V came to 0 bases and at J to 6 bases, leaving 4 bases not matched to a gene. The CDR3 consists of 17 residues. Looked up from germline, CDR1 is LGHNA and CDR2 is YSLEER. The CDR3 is CASSQEKGLAGGNEQFF. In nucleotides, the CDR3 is TGCGCCAGCAGCCAAGAAAAAGGACTAGCGGGGGGCAATGAGCAGTTCTTC.

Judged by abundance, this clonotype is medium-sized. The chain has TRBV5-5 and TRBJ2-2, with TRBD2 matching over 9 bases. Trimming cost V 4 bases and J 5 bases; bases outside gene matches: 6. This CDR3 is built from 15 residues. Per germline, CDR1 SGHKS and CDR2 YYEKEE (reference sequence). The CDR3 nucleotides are TGTGCCAGCAGCGGAGCGGGAGGTGGGACCGGGGAGCTGTTTTTT. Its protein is CASSGAGGGTGELFF.

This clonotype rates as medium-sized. The CDR3 nucleotides are TGTGCCAGCAGTTCCGGACAGGGGGCCGCAGATACGCAGTATTTT. It codes for CASSSGQGAADTQYF. The V and J genes are TRBV6-5 and TRBJ2-3; 11 nucleotides match TRBD1. V trimming: 4 bases; J trimming: 4 bases; junction bases outside the gene matches: 4. The CDR3 loop spans 15 amino acids. Germline CDR1 and CDR2: MNHEY and SVGAGI.

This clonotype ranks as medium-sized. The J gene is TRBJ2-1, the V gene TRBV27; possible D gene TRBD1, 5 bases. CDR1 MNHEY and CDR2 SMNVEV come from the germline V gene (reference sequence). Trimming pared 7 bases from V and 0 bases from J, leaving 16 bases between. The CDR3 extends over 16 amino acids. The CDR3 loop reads CASILSVGDSYNEQFF. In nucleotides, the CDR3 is TGTGCCAGCATCCTGTCTGTAGGGGACTCCTACAATGAGCAGTTCTTC.

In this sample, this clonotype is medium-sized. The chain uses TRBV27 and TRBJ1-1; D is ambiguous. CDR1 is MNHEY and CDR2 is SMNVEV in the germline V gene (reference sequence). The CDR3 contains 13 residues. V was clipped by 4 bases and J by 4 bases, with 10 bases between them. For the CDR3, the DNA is TGTGCCAGCAGTTATTCGACAACCACTGAAGCTTTCTTT. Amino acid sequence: CASSYSTTTEAFF.

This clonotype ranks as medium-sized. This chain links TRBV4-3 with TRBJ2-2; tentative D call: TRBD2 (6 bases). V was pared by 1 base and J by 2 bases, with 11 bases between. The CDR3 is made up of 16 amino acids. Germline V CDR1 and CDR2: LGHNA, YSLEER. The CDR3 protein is CASSQGLGGNTGELFF. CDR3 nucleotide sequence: TGCGCCAGCAGCCAAGGGCTGGGGGGTAACACCGGGGAGCTGTTTTTT.

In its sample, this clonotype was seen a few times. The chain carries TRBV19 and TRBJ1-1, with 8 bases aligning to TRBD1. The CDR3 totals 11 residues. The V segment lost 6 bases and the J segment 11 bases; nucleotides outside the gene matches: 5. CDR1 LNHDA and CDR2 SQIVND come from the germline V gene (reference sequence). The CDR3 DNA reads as TGTGCCAGTAGGCAAACAGGGGGGGCTTTCTTT. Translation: CASRQTGGAFF.

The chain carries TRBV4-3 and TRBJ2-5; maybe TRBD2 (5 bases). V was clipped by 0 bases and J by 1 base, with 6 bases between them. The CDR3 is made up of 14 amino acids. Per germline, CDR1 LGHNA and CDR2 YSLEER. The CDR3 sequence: CASSQESGQETQYF. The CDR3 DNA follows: TGCGCCAGCAGCCAAGAGAGCGGCCAAGAGACCCAGTACTTC.

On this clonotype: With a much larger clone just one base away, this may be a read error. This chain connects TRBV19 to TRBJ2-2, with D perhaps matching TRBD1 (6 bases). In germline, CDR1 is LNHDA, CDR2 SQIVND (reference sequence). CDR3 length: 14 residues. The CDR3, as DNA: TGTGCCAGTAGAGATCAGGGGCACACCGGGGAGATGTTTTTT. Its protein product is CASRDQGHTGEMFF.

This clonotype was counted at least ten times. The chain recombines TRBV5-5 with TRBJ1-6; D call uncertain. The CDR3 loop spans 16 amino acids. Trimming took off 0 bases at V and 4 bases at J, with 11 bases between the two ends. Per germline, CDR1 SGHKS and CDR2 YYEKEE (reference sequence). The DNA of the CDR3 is TGTGCCAGCAGCTTGGTGAATGAAGTATATAATTCACCCCTCCACTTT. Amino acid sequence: CASSLVNEVYNSPLHF.

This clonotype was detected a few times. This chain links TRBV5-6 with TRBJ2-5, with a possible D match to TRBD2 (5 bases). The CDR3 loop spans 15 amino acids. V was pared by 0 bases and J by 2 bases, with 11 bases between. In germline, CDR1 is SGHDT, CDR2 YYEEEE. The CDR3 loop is CASSLVAGEQETQYF. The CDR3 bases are TGTGCCAGCAGCTTGGTAGCCGGGGAGCAAGAGACCCAGTACTTC.

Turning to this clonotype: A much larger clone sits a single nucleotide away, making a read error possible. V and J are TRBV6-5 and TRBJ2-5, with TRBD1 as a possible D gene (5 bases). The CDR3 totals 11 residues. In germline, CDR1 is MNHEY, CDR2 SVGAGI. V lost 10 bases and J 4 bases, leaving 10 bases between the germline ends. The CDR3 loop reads CAILGRETQYF. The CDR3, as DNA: TGTGCCATCCTGGGGCGAGAGACCCAGTACTTC.

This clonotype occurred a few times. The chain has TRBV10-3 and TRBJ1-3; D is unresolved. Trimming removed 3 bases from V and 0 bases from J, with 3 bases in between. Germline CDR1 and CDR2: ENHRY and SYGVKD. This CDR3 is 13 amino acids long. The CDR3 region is CAISDSSGNTIYF. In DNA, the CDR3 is TGTGCCATCAGTGACAGCTCTGGAAACACCATATATTTT.

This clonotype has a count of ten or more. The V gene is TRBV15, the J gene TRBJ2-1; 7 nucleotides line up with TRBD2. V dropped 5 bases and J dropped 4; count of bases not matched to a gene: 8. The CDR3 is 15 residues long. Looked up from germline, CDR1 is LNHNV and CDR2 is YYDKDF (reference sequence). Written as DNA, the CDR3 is TGTGCCACCAGCGAGAACCGGGAGGCGTACAATGAGCAGTTCTTC. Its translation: CATSENREAYNEQFF.

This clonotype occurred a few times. The CDR3 nucleotides read TGCAGTGCTTCCGCGGAGAACACCGGGGAGCTGTTTTTT. Its protein product is CSASAENTGELFF. The rearrangement uses TRBV20-1 and TRBJ2-2; D unresolved. Deletions cut 5 bases from V and 1 base from J, with 8 bases between. CDR1 and CDR2 from the germline V gene are DFQATT and SNEGSKA (reference sequence). There are 13 residues in the CDR3.

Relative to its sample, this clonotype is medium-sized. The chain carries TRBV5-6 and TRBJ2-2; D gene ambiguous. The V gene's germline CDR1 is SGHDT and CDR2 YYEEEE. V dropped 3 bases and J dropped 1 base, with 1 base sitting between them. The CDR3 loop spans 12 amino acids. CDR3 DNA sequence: TGTGCCAGCAGCTGGAACACCGGGGAGCTGTTTTTT. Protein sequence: CASSWNTGELFF.

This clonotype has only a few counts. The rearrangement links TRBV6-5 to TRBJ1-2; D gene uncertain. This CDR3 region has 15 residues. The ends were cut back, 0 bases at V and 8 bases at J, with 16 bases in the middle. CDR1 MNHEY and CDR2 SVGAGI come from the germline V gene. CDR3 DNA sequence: TGTGCCAGCAGTTACTCGCCCACCTACCCAGACGGCTACACCTTC. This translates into CASSYSPTYPDGYTF.

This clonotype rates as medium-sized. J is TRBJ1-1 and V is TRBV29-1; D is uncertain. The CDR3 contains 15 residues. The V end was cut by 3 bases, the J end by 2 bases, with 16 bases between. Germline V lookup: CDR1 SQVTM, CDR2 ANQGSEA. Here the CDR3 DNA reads TGCAGCGTTGATCGAGCGCGTCAAGTAAACACTGAAGCTTTCTTT. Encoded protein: CSVDRARQVNTEAFF.

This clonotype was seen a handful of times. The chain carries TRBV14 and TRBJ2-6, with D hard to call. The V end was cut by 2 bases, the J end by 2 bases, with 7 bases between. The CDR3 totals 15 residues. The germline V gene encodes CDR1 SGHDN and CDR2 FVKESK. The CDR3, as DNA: TGTGCCAGCAGCCAATGGGTCGCTGGGGCCAACGTCCTGACTTTC. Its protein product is CASSQWVAGANVLTF.